The present TCR beta chain was sequenced within a study of vaccination effects on CD4 cells after COVID-19. Background on the study: Two-dose vaccination with either BNT162b2 or mRNA-1273 was given to the participants.

Study-level findings and limits: Clones induced by infection and by vaccine showed marked clonal contraction late after vaccination.

In this sample, this clone is medium-sized. Its cognate antigen is unknown. This CDR3 has 13 residues. Germline V gene sequence: CDR1 LGHNT, CDR2 FRNRAP. V lost 6 bases to trimming and J lost 7 bases; unmatched junction nucleotides: 6. This table comes from immunoSEQ multiplex PCR, and its TCRdb copy is limited to in-frame clones, with some not included. The repertoire holds fewer than 30,000 clones, with approximately 64% as singletons. Antigen-specific CD4+ T cells were first expanded with viral peptide pools by the ViraFEST assay and only then sequenced. When around 9 days of culture had elapsed, CD4+ T cells were isolated. Previously uninfected by SARS-CoV-2, the vaccine recipients also showed negative nucleocapsid antibodies. Cultivation was performed at 1.5 million to 2.5 million PBMC per well with around 9.3 IU/ml IL-2 and approximately 9.2 ug/ml peptides added. Cultures got half-medium changes with IL-2 on days 3 and 7.

The source of this sequence is a human donor who received a COVID-19 vaccine. Material: CD4+ T cells from PBMCs cultured with HCoV-OC43 spike peptides, obtained before COVID-19 vaccination. As to subset: HCoV-OC43 spike overlapping peptide pool stimulation. This sequence joins TRBV12-5 and TRBJ1-2, with 9 bases aligning to TRBD1. CDR3 sequence (DNA): TGTGCTAGTGGCTCGGGACAGGGTGCTGGCTACACCTTC. The encoded protein is CASGSGQGAGYTF.